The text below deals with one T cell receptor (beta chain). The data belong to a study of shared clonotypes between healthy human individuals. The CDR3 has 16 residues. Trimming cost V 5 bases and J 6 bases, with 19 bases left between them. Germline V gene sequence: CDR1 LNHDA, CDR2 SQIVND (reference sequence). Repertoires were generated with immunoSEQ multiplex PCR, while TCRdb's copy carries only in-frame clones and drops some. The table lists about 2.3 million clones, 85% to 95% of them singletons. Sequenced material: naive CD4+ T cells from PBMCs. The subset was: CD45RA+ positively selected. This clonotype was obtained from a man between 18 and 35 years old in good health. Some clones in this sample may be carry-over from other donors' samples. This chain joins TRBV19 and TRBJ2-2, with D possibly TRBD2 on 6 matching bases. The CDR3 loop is CASSPLGSGVAGELFF. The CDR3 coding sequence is TGTGCCAGTAGTCCCCTCGGTTCGGGGGTGGCCGGGGAGCTGTTTTTT.